The 18 T cell receptor beta chains in this list originate from one sample, sequenced in a study of blood T cell repertoires in COVID-19. The repertoire was sequenced with immunoSEQ multiplex PCR; TCRdb's copy has only in-frame clones and lacks some. The profile covers 180,000 or so clones, with roughly 76% appearing a single time and approximately 11% taken by the ten largest. Sequenced material: peripheral blood. These receptors were collected from a woman between 40 and 55 years old with COVID-19, enrolled during active disease.

Concerning this clone itself: Within the sample, other DNA sequences also encode this same CDR3. The chain has TRBV7-3 and TRBJ2-3; 10 nucleotides line up with TRBD2. There are 15 residues in the CDR3. CDR1 is SGHTA, CDR2 FQGTGA, per germline. Germline trimming cut 5 bases from V and 5 bases from J; bases unmatched to any gene: 7. The chain's CDR3 is CASSRSGGAVDTQYF. The CDR3 DNA is TGTGCCAGCAGCCGAAGCGGGGGGGCGGTAGATACGCAGTATTTT.

The chain links TRBV7-9 to TRBJ1-1; 9 bases are shared with TRBD1. The CDR3 runs to 16 residues. Trimming at V came to 8 bases and at J to 0 bases, leaving 10 bases not matched to a gene. Looked up from germline, CDR1 is SEHNR and CDR2 is FQNEAQ (reference sequence). DNA for the CDR3: TGTGCCAGCCTCACAGGGGGCGCTAGGATGAACACTGAAGCTTTCTTT. The encoded protein is CASLTGGARMNTEAFF. The whole variable domain, filled in from reference TRBV7-9 and TRBJ1-1, reads DTGVSQNPRHKITKRGQNVTFRCDPISEHNRLYWYRQTLGQGPEFLTYFQNEAQLEKSRLLSDRFSAERPKGSFSTLEIQRTEQGDSAMYLCASLTGGARMNTEAFFGQGTRLTVV.

This chain uses TRBV28 with TRBJ1-1; D not certain. CDR3 length: 13 residues. CDR1 MDHEN and CDR2 SYDVKM come from the germline V gene. The V end was cut by 5 bases, the J end by 1 base, with 8 bases between. DNA for the CDR3: TGTGCCAGCAGTCCTCAGTGGAACACTGAAGCTTTCTTT. Translated, it gives CASSPQWNTEAFF.

The V call is TRBV7-3, the J call TRBJ2-2; D is perhaps TRBD2 (6 bases). The V gene lost 5 bases and the J gene lost 5 bases, with 12 bases spanning the gap. Germline assignment: CDR1 SGHTA and CDR2 FQGTGA. This CDR3 is built from 14 residues. CDR3 nucleotides: TGTGCCAGCAGCCCGGGGGTAGCGACCGGGGAGCTGTTTTTT. This gives the protein CASSPGVATGELFF. Variable domain in full (rest from reference TRBV7-3 and TRBJ2-2): GAGVSQTPSNKVTEKGKYVELRCDPISGHTALYWYRQSLGQGPEFLIYFQGTGAADDSGLPNDRFFAVRPEGSVSTLKIQRTERGDSAVYLCASSPGVATGELFFGEGSRLTVL.

The V gene is TRBV28, the J gene TRBJ2-6; D gene uncertain. Between the trimmed V and J ends, which lost 5 bases and 4 bases, there was a span of 12 bases. Germline V gene data show CDR1 as MDHEN and CDR2 as SYDVKM. The CDR3 length is 15 residues. The CDR3 nucleotides are TGTGCCAGCAGTCCAACAGTTACCGGGGCCAACGTCCTGACTTTC. Its translation is CASSPTVTGANVLTF.

This clone was observed a few times. This chain joins TRBV5-8 and TRBJ1-5; 8 bases agree with TRBD1. The germline CDR1 and CDR2 sequences are SGHTS and YDEGEE. CDR3 length equals 14 residues. Unmatched junction bases numbered 4, after V lost 4 bases and J lost 4 bases. CDR3 nucleotides: TGTGCCAGCAGCCGCCGGACAGGGAATCAGCCCCAGCATTTT. It codes for CASSRRTGNQPQHF.

This chain joins TRBV28 and TRBJ1-1, with a weak D call TRBD1 (5 bases). Trimming removed 2 bases from V and 4 bases from J, with 14 bases in between. CDR1 is MDHEN and CDR2 is SYDVKM in the germline V gene. CDR3 length: 15 amino acids. For the CDR3, the DNA is TGTGCCAGCAGTTTAGGCGGGGCTCTTTCCACTGAAGCTTTCTTT. Its protein product is CASSLGGALSTEAFF.

This clone was counted once. This chain links TRBV7-8 with TRBJ2-5; TRBD1 aligns across 7 bases. V lost 5 bases and J lost 3; bases outside the gene matches: 3. Germline loops: CDR1 SGHVS, CDR2 FQNEAQ. The CDR3 runs to 13 residues. In nucleotides, the CDR3 is TGTGCCAGCAGCCCCGGGACAGAAGAGACCCAGTACTTC. Protein product: CASSPGTEETQYF.

The rearrangement uses TRBV19 and TRBJ2-1; D may be TRBD2 (6 bases). V lost 5 bases, J lost 6 bases, and 17 bases lay in between. This CDR3 is 15 amino acids long. CDR1 is LNHDA, CDR2 SQIVND, per germline (reference sequence). CDR3 protein: CASSSSGSRGNEQFF. The CDR3 DNA reads as TGTGCCAGTAGTTCCTCCGGGAGCCGAGGCAATGAGCAGTTCTTC.

V usage is TRBV19 and J usage is TRBJ1-1; 7 bases align to TRBD1. The CDR3 covers 13 residues. Per germline, CDR1 LNHDA and CDR2 SQIVND (reference sequence). Trimming removed 9 bases from V and 6 bases from J; junction bases left unmatched: 10. CDR3: CASNEQGISEAFF. In DNA form, the CDR3 reads TGTGCCAGCAACGAACAGGGGATATCTGAAGCTTTCTTT.

The rearrangement uses TRBV19 and TRBJ2-5; TRBD1 might be the D (5 bases). Trimming removed 7 bases at V and 5 bases at J, with 20 bases between. CDR3 length: 15 amino acids. Germline-derived CDR1 and CDR2 are LNHDA and SQIVND (reference sequence). CDR3 sequence (DNA): TGTGCCAGTACCTCAACATGGGGCTATCGGGAGACCCAGTACTTC. Protein sequence: CASTSTWGYRETQYF. The full variable domain, rest sourced from reference TRBV19 and TRBJ2-5, is DGGITQSPKYLFRKEGQNVTLSCEQNLNHDAMYWYRQDPGQGLRLIYYSQIVNDFQKGDIAEGYSVSREKKESFPLTVTSAQKNPTAFYLCASTSTWGYRETQYFGPGTRLLVL.

The rearrangement joins TRBV5-1 to TRBJ2-7; TRBD2 matches at 15 bases. V shed 4 bases, J shed 4 bases, and the junction held 9 bases outside the gene matches. This CDR3 comprises 17 residues. Germline V gene data show CDR1 as SGHRS and CDR2 as YFSETQ. CDR3 protein: CASSPGLAGGDSYEQYF. CDR3 coding DNA: TGCGCCAGCAGCCCGGGACTAGCGGGGGGAGATTCTTACGAGCAGTACTTC.

This clone was observed a single time. The chain is built from TRBV27 and TRBJ2-7, with D possibly matching TRBD1 (6 bases). The V gene's germline CDR1 is MNHEY and CDR2 SMNVEV (reference sequence). Between the trimmed V and J ends, which lost 5 bases and 6 bases, there was a span of 14 bases. This CDR3 has 13 residues. The CDR3 DNA is TGTGCCAGCAGTCAATATGACAGGCGCGAGCAGTACTTC. Translating gives CASSQYDRREQYF.

The rearrangement links TRBV5-5 to TRBJ2-7; TRBD2 aligns across 9 bases. The junction had 6 bases not matched to a gene; V was cut back by 2 bases and J by 3 bases. This CDR3 contains 15 residues. Germline V lookup: CDR1 SGHKS, CDR2 YYEKEE (reference sequence). The CDR3 loop is CASSLSSGTHYEQYF. The CDR3 DNA follows: TGTGCCAGCAGCTTATCTAGCGGGACCCACTACGAGCAGTACTTC.

The chain employs TRBV2 and TRBJ1-1; D perhaps matches TRBD1 (5 bases). Germline V CDR1 and CDR2: SNHLY, FYNNEI. The CDR3 runs to 12 residues. Trimming shortened V by 6 bases and J by 4 bases, and 9 bases separated the two germline ends. The CDR3 DNA reads TGTGCCAGCAGGGGGCGAGTCACTGAAGCTTTCTTT. Its protein product is CASRGRVTEAFF.

Here the CDR3 DNA reads TGTGCCAGCAGCTTAAGCGGACTAGCGGGAGTAAATGAGCAGTTCTTC. This encodes CASSLSGLAGVNEQFF. The chain couples TRBV7-8 to TRBJ2-1, with 13 bases matching TRBD2. The J segment lost 7 bases and the V segment lost 2 bases, leaving 5 bases of the junction unmatched. Germline lookup yields CDR1 SGHVS and CDR2 FQNEAQ. The CDR3 totals 16 residues. Full variable domain (outside the CDR3, taken from reference TRBV7-8 and TRBJ2-1): GAGVSQSPRYKVAKRGQDVALRCDPISGHVSLFWYQQALGQGPEFLTYFQNEAQLDKSGLPSDRFFAERPEGSVSTLKIQRTQQEDSAVYLCASSLSGLAGVNEQFFGPGTRLTVL.

The chain links TRBV7-3 to TRBJ2-2; D gene ambiguous. Between the trimmed V and J ends, which lost 5 bases and 1 base, there was a span of 8 bases. The CDR3 runs to 14 residues. Germline V gene lookup returns CDR1 SGHTA and CDR2 FQGTGA. The CDR3 here is CASSPIGNTGELFF. The CDR3, as DNA: TGTGCCAGCAGCCCAATCGGGAACACCGGGGAGCTGTTTTTT.

The rearrangement links TRBV2 to TRBJ2-5; TRBD2 matches 11 bases. Germline V lookup: CDR1 SNHLY, CDR2 FYNNEI. The CDR3 spans 16 residues. With V trimmed by 6 bases and J by 4 bases, 10 bases remained unmatched. This CDR3 is CASSQPLAGGRETQYF. The CDR3 coding sequence is TGTGCCAGCAGCCAACCCTTAGCGGGGGGGCGAGAGACCCAGTACTTC.